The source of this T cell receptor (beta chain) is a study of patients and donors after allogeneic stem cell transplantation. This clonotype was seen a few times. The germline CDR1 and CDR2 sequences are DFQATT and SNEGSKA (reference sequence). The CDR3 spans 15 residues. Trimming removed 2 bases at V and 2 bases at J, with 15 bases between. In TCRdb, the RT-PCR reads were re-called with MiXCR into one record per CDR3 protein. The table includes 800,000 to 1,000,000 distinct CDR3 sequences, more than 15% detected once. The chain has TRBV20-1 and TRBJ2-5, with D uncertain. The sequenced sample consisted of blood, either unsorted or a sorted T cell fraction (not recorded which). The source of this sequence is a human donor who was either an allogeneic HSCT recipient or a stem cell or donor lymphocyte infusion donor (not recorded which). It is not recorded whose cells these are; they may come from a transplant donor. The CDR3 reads CSARSRVSPQETQYF. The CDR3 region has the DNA TGCAGTGCTAGATCCCGGGTCTCCCCTCAAGAGACCCAGTACTTC.